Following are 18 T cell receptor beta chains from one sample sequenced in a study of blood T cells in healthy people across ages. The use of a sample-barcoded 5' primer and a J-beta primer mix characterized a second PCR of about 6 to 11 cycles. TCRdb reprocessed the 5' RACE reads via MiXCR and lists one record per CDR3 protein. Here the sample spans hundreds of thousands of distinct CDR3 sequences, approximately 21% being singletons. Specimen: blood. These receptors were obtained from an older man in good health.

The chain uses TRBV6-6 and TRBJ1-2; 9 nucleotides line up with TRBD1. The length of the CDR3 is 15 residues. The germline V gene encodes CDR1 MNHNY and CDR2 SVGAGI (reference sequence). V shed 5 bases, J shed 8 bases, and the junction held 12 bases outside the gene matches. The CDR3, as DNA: TGTGCCAGCAGTCCGGGACAGGGAACTTCCTACGGCTACACCTTC. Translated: CASSPGQGTSYGYTF.

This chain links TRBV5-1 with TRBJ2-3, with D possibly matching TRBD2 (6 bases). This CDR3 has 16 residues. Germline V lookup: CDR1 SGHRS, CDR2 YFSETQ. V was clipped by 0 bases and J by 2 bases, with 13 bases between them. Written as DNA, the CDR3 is TGCGCCAGCAGCTTGGACCCCGGAGGGTCCACAGATACGCAGTATTTT. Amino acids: CASSLDPGGSTDTQYF.

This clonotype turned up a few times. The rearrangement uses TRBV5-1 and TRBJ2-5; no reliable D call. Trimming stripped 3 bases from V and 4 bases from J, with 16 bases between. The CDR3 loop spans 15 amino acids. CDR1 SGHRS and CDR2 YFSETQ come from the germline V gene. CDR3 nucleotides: TGCGCCAGCAGCTCCTCCTTCCGGGCCGGAGAGACCCAGTACTTC. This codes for CASSSSFRAGETQYF.

In DNA, the CDR3 is TGTGCCAGCAGCCCGAGGGCAGGGGGAGATGGCTACACCTTC. Amino acid sequence: CASSPRAGGDGYTF. V is TRBV6-1 and J is TRBJ1-2; 7 positions agree with TRBD1. Trimming at V came to 6 bases and at J to 6 bases, leaving 10 bases not matched to a gene. This CDR3 is 14 amino acids long. Germline V CDR1 and CDR2: MNHNS, SASEGT.

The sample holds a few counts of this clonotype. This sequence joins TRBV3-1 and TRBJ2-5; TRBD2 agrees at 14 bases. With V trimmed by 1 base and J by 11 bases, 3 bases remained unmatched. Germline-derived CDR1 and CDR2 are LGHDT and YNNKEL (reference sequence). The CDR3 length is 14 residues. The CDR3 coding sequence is TGTGCCAGCAGCCAAGGACTAGCGGGAGGGCTTCAGTACTTC. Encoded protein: CASSQGLAGGLQYF.

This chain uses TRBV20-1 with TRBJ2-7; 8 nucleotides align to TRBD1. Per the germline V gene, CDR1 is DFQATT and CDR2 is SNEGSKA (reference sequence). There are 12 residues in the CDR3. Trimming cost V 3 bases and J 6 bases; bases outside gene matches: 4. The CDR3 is CSARSQGGEQYF. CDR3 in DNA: TGCAGTGCTAGGTCACAGGGGGGCGAGCAGTACTTC.

CDR3 nucleotide sequence: TGTGCCACCAGCAGAGAGAGGACGGCCCCTTACAATGAGCAGTTCTTC. Protein: CATSRERTAPYNEQFF. The gene calls are TRBV15 and TRBJ2-1; no reliable D call. V shed 0 bases and J shed 4 bases, with 13 bases lying between them. CDR1 and CDR2 from the germline V gene are LNHNV and YYDKDF (reference sequence). The CDR3 is 16 residues long.

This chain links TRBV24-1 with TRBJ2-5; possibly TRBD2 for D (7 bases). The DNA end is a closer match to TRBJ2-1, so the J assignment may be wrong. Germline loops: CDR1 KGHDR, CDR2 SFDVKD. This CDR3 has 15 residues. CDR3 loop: CATSVTRGPRNEQFF. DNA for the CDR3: TGTGCCACCAGTGTAACGCGGGGGCCACGCAATGAGCAGTTCTTC.

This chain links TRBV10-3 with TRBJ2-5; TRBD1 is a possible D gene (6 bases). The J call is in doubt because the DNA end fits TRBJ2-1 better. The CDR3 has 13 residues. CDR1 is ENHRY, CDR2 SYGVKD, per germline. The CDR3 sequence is CAISGGTTNEQFF. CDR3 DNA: TGTGCCATCAGTGGGGGGACAACCAATGAGCAGTTCTTC.

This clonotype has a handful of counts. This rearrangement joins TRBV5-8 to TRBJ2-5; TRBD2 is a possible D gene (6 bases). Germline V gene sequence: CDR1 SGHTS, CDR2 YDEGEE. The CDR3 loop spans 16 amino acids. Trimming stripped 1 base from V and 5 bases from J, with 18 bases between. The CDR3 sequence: CASSLSTAGKAETQYF. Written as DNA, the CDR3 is TGTGCCAGCAGCTTGAGTACCGCGGGAAAAGCTGAGACCCAGTACTTC.

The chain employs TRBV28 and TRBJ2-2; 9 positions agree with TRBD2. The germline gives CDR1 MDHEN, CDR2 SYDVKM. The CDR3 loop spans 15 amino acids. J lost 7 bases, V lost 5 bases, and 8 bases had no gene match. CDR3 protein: CASSPNSGRGGELFF. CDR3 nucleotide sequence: TGTGCCAGCAGTCCTAATAGCGGGAGAGGCGGGGAGCTGTTTTTT.

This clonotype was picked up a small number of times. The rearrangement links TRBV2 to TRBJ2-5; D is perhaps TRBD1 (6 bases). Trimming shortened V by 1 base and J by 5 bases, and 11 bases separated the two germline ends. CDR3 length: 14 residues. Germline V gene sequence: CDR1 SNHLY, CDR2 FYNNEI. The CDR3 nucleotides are TGTGCCAGCAGTGAAGACAGGGCGAGGGAGACCCAGTACTTC. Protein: CASSEDRARETQYF.

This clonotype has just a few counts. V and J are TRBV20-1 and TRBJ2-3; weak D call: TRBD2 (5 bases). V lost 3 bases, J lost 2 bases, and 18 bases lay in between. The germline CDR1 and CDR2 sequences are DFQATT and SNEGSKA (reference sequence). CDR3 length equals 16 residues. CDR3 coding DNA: TGCAGTGCTAGGTCTAGAGTTGGGGAGTACACAGATACGCAGTATTTT. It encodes CSARSRVGEYTDTQYF.

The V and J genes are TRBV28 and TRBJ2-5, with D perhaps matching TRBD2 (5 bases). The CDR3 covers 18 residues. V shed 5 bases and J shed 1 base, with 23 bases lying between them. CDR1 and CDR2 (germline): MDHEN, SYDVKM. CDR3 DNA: TGTGCCAGCAGTGACCTGAGGGCAGTTTCAATACTCCAAGAGACCCAGTACTTC. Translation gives CASSDLRAVSILQETQYF.

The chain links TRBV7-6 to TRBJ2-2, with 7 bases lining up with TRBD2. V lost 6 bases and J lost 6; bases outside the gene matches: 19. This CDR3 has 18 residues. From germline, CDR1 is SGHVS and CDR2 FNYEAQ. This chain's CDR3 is CASRPPPEAGGSSGELFF. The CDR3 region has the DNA TGTGCCAGCAGACCGCCCCCAGAGGCTGGCGGGAGTTCCGGGGAGCTGTTTTTT.

This CDR3 reads CSARGETIANEQFF. The DNA for the CDR3 is TGCAGTGCTAGAGGTGAGACGATAGCCAATGAGCAGTTCTTC. The chain joins TRBV20-1 to TRBJ2-1, with D hard to call. With 1 base removed from V and 6 bases from J, the gap between germline ends came to 13 bases. Germline CDR1 is DFQATT and CDR2 is SNEGSKA (reference sequence). The CDR3 covers 14 residues.

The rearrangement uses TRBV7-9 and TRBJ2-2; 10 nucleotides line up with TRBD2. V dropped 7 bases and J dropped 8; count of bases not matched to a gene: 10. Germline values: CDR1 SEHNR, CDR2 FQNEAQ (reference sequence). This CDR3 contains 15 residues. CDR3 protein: CASNSLAGVPGELFF. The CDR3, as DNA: TGTGCCAGCAACTCGCTAGCGGGAGTCCCTGGGGAGCTGTTTTTT. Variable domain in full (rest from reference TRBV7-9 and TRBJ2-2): DTGVSQNPRHKITKRGQNVTFRCDPISEHNRLYWYRQTLGQGPEFLTYFQNEAQLEKSRLLSDRFSAERPKGSFSTLEIQRTEQGDSAMYLCASNSLAGVPGELFFGEGSRLTVL.

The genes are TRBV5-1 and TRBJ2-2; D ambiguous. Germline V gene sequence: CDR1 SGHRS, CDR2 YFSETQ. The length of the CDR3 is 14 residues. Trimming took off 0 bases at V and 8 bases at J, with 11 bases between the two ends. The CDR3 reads CASSLAGFGGELFF. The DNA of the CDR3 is TGCGCCAGCAGCTTGGCTGGTTTTGGAGGGGAGCTGTTTTTT.